A selection of T cell receptor beta chains follows, all from one sample in a study of T cell repertoires in cytomegalovirus infection. One entry per CDR3 protein, called by TCRdb with MiXCR from the reads. The sample records some 400,000 distinct CDR3 sequences, about a sixth being singletons. The specimen sequenced was PBMCs. All receptors come from a human donor in good health (CMV status not recorded). Some clones in this sample may be carry-over from other donors' samples. Both conserved end residues are part of each CDR3. A D gene is named only where the DNA matches it firmly. Not all rows give a size; the values are once, few, many and, for expanded clones, a class.

CDR3 protein,CDR3 DNA,clone size,J gene,D gene,V gene
CASSHLDRSYTF,TGTGCCAGCAGCCACCTCGACAGGAGCTACACCTTC,few,TRBJ1-2,.,TRBV12-3/TRBV12-4
CASSEGGVSSYEQYF,TGTGCCAGCAGTGAAGGAGGTGTAAGCTCCTACGAGCAGTACTTC,few,TRBJ2-7,.,TRBV2
CSARGRTSGGYNEQFF,TGCAGTGCTAGGGGGCGGACTAGCGGGGGTTACAATGAGCAGTTCTTC,.,TRBJ2-1,TRBD2,TRBV20-1
CASSFGGGNQETQYF,TGTGCCAGCAGCTTCGGCGGTGGAAACCAAGAGACCCAGTACTTC,many,TRBJ2-5,.,TRBV7-2
CASSDGSFGNTIYF,TGTGCCAGCAGCGATGGGTCATTTGGAAACACCATATATTTT,.,TRBJ1-3,.,TRBV12-3/TRBV12-4
CASSSIPISQETQYF,TGTGCCAGCAGTTCCATACCCATTAGCCAAGAGACCCAGTACTTC,.,TRBJ2-5,.,TRBV28
CASSLGHHTDTQYF,TGTGCCAGCAGCTTGGGACACCACACAGATACGCAGTATTTT,.,TRBJ2-3,.,TRBV7-2
CASSLGLEGAWWGELFF,TGTGCCAGCAGCTTGGGACTCGAAGGAGCCTGGTGGGGGGAGCTGTTTTTT,.,TRBJ2-2,.,TRBV5-6
CASSRRQDRNQPQHF,TGCGCCAGCAGCCGCAGACAGGACCGCAATCAGCCCCAGCATTTT,.,TRBJ1-5,.,TRBV4-1
CASSLVSGLGGEQFF,TGTGCCAGCAGCTTAGTTAGTGGCCTAGGCGGTGAGCAGTTCTTC,many,TRBJ2-1,.,TRBV7-2
CASSPLGLAGVLADTQYF,TGTGCCAGCAGTCCCCTCGGACTAGCGGGAGTTCTCGCAGATACGCAGTATTTT,.,TRBJ2-3,TRBD2,TRBV27
CASSYGAVSTDTQYF,TGTGCCAGCAGTTACGGGGCAGTAAGCACAGATACGCAGTATTTT,.,TRBJ2-3,.,TRBV6-5
CSASRDRAIEKLFF,TGCAGTGCTAGCCGGGACAGGGCTATTGAAAAACTGTTTTTT,.,TRBJ1-4,TRBD1,TRBV20-1
CASSLNLAGGSYNEQFF,TGTGCCAGCAGCCTTAATTTAGCGGGGGGGAGCTACAATGAGCAGTTCTTC,.,TRBJ2-1,TRBD2,TRBV7-6
CSASDSTGPGRADTQYF,TGCAGTGCTAGCGATTCGACGGGGCCAGGAAGGGCAGATACGCAGTATTTT,few,TRBJ2-3,.,TRBV20-1
CASSERSWYMNGYEQYF,TGTGCCAGCAGTGAACGGTCTTGGTATATGAACGGCTACGAGCAGTACTTC,.,TRBJ2-7,.,TRBV6-1
CASSFFGYRGNTEAFF,TGTGCCAGCAGTTTCTTTGGGTACCGAGGGAACACTGAAGCTTTCTTT,many,TRBJ1-1,.,TRBV12-3/TRBV12-4
CASSLRGQLYGYTF,TGTGCCAGCAGCTTAAGGGGACAGCTCTATGGCTACACCTTC,.,TRBJ1-2,TRBD1,TRBV5-4
CASSPNRAPGNTIYF,TGTGCCAGCAGCCCAAACAGGGCCCCTGGAAACACCATATATTTT,many,TRBJ1-3,.,TRBV7-6
CSARDKAGQPQHF,TGCAGTGCTAGAGATAAAGCGGGTCAGCCCCAGCATTTT,few,TRBJ1-5,.,TRBV20-1
CASSYQLAGKQFF,TGTGCCAGCAGTTACCAACTAGCGGGGAAACAGTTCTTC,.,TRBJ2-1,TRBD2,TRBV6-2/TRBV6-3
CASSQEGTGYGNTIYF,TGCGCCAGCAGCCAAGAGGGGACAGGGTATGGAAACACCATATATTTT,.,TRBJ1-3,TRBD1,TRBV4-3
CASSRELAHTDTQYF,TGCGCCAGCAGTCGGGAACTAGCGCACACAGATACGCAGTATTTT,once,TRBJ2-3,TRBD2,TRBV4-3
CASSLFDHEQFF,TGTGCCAGCAGCTTATTTGATCATGAGCAGTTCTTC,.,TRBJ2-1,.,TRBV5-6
CASSRTGVGTEAYF,TGTGCCAGCAGTAGAACAGGGGTAGGAACTGAAGCTTACTTT,.,TRBJ1-1,TRBD1,TRBV6-6
CASSSRGGRIVDTQYF,TGTGCCAGCAGCTCCCGTGGGGGGAGGATCGTCGATACGCAGTATTTT,few,TRBJ2-3,.,TRBV11-2
CASSLVGGGRTLNSPLHF,TGTGCCAGCAGCTTAGTGGGAGGGGGCCGTACCCTAAATTCACCCCTCCACTTT,many,TRBJ1-6,TRBD1,TRBV7-6
CASSPGQGGKNIQYF,TGTGCCAGCAGTCCGGGACAGGGAGGCAAAAACATTCAGTACTTC,many,TRBJ2-4,TRBD1,TRBV12-3/TRBV12-4
CASSPSHEQFF,TGTGCCAGCAGCCCATCCCATGAGCAGTTCTTC,many,TRBJ2-1,.,TRBV7-2
CASSIVGGLNSYNEQFF,TGTGCCAGTAGTATAGTGGGGGGCTTGAACTCCTACAATGAGCAGTTCTTC,.,TRBJ2-1,.,TRBV19
CASSLSWRGELFF,TGTGCCAGCAGCTTAAGCTGGAGAGGGGAGCTGTTTTTT,.,TRBJ2-2,.,TRBV7-2
CASSIGAGDNNSPLHF,TGTGCCAGTAGTATAGGGGCCGGGGATAATAATTCACCCCTCCACTTT,few,TRBJ1-6,.,TRBV19